The entry that follows covers one T cell receptor (beta chain) sequence. Repertoires were generated with immunoSEQ multiplex PCR, while TCRdb's copy carries only in-frame clones and drops some. The data contain under 200,000 clones, more than 65% of them singletons. The data belong to a study of blood T cell repertoires in COVID-19. Trimming removed 4 bases from V and 4 bases from J, with 13 bases in between. Germline V gene data show CDR1 as LGHDT and CDR2 as YNNKEL (reference sequence). The CDR3 consists of 14 residues. The TCR comes from a human donor with acute or convalescent COVID-19. The donor label of this sample is uncertain. The sequenced sample consisted of peripheral blood. V is TRBV3-1 (or the pseudogene TRBV3-2) and J is TRBJ1-1; the D is unclear. The CDR3 DNA sequence: TGTGCCAGCAGCCTAGAGTTAGAGGGCACTGAAGCTTTCTTT. This sequence encodes CASSLELEGTEAFF.